This T cell receptor (beta chain) emerged from a study of T cells in women clearing cervical HPV infection (dated by TCRdb to 2016 to 2019). Study-wide context: The cases were 25 women with histologically confirmed HPV16-related CIN3 or worse, and 2 of these cases were invasive cancers. In the parent cohort, around 9,800 women aged 18 or older were enrolled in Guanacaste, Costa Rica, during about 1993 to 1995 and then followed for under 8 years. An exploratory proof-of-principle case-control study, nested within the Guanacaste HPV Natural History Study in Costa Rica, was conducted to compare TCR repertoires across cervical HPV16 outcomes. Among cases, blood sampling occurred a median of about 160 days after lesion detection, with an interquartile range of roughly 85 to 200 days. Cases had a median age of around 32 years and controls had a median age of 38, with no significant differences in baseline characteristics. Case blood was taken at the visit when the lesion was first identified, whereas control blood was taken when infection was no longer detected. As quality controls, five blinded duplicates were added to each group, bringing the total to approximately 60 samples made up of some 50 participants and about 10 replicates. Since HLA typing was available for only a few women, HLA type could not be ruled out as a confounder. The controls were over 20 women whose single incident HPV16 infection cleared within 12 months with no development of precancer or cancer. Cases and controls were matched on age within five years and on year of sample collection. Study-wide findings and limitations: Because the number of T cells per sample was unknown, the richness differences could reflect varying T-cell content rather than repertoire biology. Across sequencing depths, CIN3+ cases showed significantly higher TCR repertoire richness than controls, but evenness did not differ between the groups. TRBV6-7 relative abundance was lower in cases than in controls (approximately 0.11% versus 0.16%; Bonferroni P = 0.0008). Random forest classifiers that combined richness and V gene abundances separated cases from controls with an estimated AUC of less than 0.85. Whether associations preceded infection or resulted from infection could not be shown with the cross-sectional design, and effector/memory subsets and HPV-specific T cells were not isolated.

Every participant had a single incident cervical HPV16 infection, and women with prevalent HPV16 infections were excluded. Cervical HPV DNA was detected by MY09/MY11 PCR and genotyped by dot-blot hybridization. Roughly 16 mL of heparinized blood were centrifuged, and the buffy coat was split into aliquots, frozen at -30 degrees C, and then kept at -80 degrees C. QIAGEN kits were used to extract genomic DNA from the buffy coat specimens. CDR1 and CDR2 (DFQATT, SNEGSKA) derive from the germline V gene (reference sequence). Reading from cysteine to phenylalanine, the CDR3 counts 12 amino acids. Part of the CDR3 DNA is given, 27 bases translated from base 1. Concerning this clone: This receptor's antigen is unknown. The CDR3 goes on 3 residues after the read ends, and that part is filled in from the germline J gene.

Using the immunoSEQ assay, multiplex PCR amplified TCR beta CDR3 regions from an average of 1200 ng of genomic DNA per sample. Primer bias was corrected in the assay by using a complete synthetic TCR repertoire to establish an amplification baseline. The amplicons were sequenced on the Illumina platform. The source study handled its data this way. Error correction of the sequences involved clustering with frequency ratios plus a modified nearest-neighbor algorithm, after which the sequences were analyzed in the immunoSEQ Analyzer using IMGT gene definitions. At each rarefaction depth, TCR richness and evenness were averaged over 20 rarefaction repeats, and samples with fewer sequences than the depth were excluded. Wilcoxon rank sum tests with FDR correction were used to compare V, D and J gene relative abundances between the groups. For the blinded duplicates, the intraclass correlation was 95% to 96% for TCR richness and averaged about 75% across 70 or so gene segments. Not all clones reach the TCRdb copy of this immuneACCESS table, which keeps in-frame sequences only. Checked studies attribute under half of the gap to unresolved V genes and leave the rest unexplained. The D gene and trimming were derived from the DNA, and the V and J assignments and clone size from that table. The record for this sample contains about 46,000 clones. The ten largest account for about 40% of the sample.

The chain was built from TRBV20-1 and TRBJ1-2; TRBD1 is possibly the D segment (6 matching bases). The specimen was blood buffy coat. This TCR was sampled from a woman aged 18 to 75 with a cervical HPV16 infection that either progressed to CIN3+ or cleared (not recorded which). Incomplete CDR3 DNA: TGCAGTGCTAGTATAGGGGGAGGCGGC. It translates as CSASIGGGG. The entire CDR3 protein is CSASIGGGGYTF.